This entry lists 9 T cell receptor beta chains sequenced from one sample in a study of T cell responses to AZD1222 COVID-19 vaccine. Only in-frame clones appear in the TCRdb table, and some are missing; sequencing was by immunoSEQ multiplex PCR. This repertoire shows 100,000 or so clones, 87% found once; its top ten account for about 2.9%. Sequenced material: peripheral blood, taken on day 0 of AZD1222 vaccination. These receptors originate from an adult in good health.

This chain joins TRBV7-8 and TRBJ2-3; a possible D gene is TRBD2 (5 bases). The V end was cut by 1 base, the J end by 0 bases, with 11 bases between. This CDR3 has 16 amino acids. CDR1 is SGHVS, CDR2 FQNEAQ, per germline. As DNA, the CDR3 is TGTGCCAGCAGCTTAGTACAGCGGACTAGCACAGATACGCAGTATTTT. Translating it yields CASSLVQRTSTDTQYF.

The chain recombines TRBV27 with TRBJ1-4; weak D call: TRBD1 (5 bases). V lost 2 bases and J 11 bases, leaving 21 bases between the germline ends. This CDR3 region has 16 residues. Germline-derived CDR1 and CDR2 are MNHEY and SMNVEV (reference sequence). Here the CDR3 reads CASSLGVGARSGKLFF. The CDR3 region has the DNA TGTGCCAGCAGTTTAGGGGTTGGGGCACGTTCAGGGAAACTGTTTTTT.

The chain uses TRBV3-1 (or the pseudogene TRBV3-2) and TRBJ2-1; TRBD2 matches at 14 bases. The ends lost 4 bases at V and 3 bases at J; junction bases unmatched: 8. Germline values: CDR1 LGHDT, CDR2 YNNKEL (reference sequence). The CDR3 covers 18 residues. The DNA for the CDR3 is TGTGCCAGCAGCCCTAGACTAGCGGGGGGGCCAGACTACAATGAGCAGTTCTTC. Translating gives CASSPRLAGGPDYNEQFF.

The V call is TRBV30, the J call TRBJ1-1; D gene unclear. The CDR3 totals 13 residues. V gave up 2 bases and J gave up 1 base, with 8 bases separating them. Germline CDR1 is GTSNPN and CDR2 is SVGIG (reference sequence). The chain's CDR3 is CAWSPHWNTEAFF. DNA of the CDR3: TGTGCCTGGAGTCCCCATTGGAACACTGAAGCTTTCTTT.

In this sample, this clone turned up a few times. The V call is TRBV6-2 or TRBV6-3, the J call TRBJ2-7; no firm D call. The germline gives CDR1 MNHEY, CDR2 SVGEGT. CDR3 length equals 14 residues. The V and J ends lost 2 bases and 0 bases respectively, with 8 bases between them. CDR3 sequence: CASSYDLYSYEQYF. CDR3 DNA: TGTGCCAGCAGTTACGACTTATACTCCTACGAGCAGTACTTC.

This clone showed up just once. This chain uses TRBV7-3 with TRBJ2-3; no reliable D call. Deletions cut 4 bases from V and 4 bases from J, with 12 bases between. The CDR3 covers 14 residues. Germline CDR1 SGHTA, CDR2 FQGTGA. As DNA, the CDR3 is TGTGCCAGCAGCTCCGCTGACGAAGCAGATACGCAGTATTTT. Translated: CASSSADEADTQYF.

The V call is TRBV7-2, the J call TRBJ2-4; the match to TRBD1 covers 8 bases. The germline V gene encodes CDR1 SGHTA and CDR2 FQGNSA. The CDR3 is 17 amino acids. The junction had 11 bases not matched to a gene; V was cut back by 5 bases and J by 2 bases. For the CDR3, the DNA is TGTGCCAGCAGCCCTCTATGGACAGGGCTGTCCAAAAACATTCAGTACTTC. Its translation is CASSPLWTGLSKNIQYF.

The chain carries TRBV15 and TRBJ1-2; the D is unclear. The CDR3 loop spans 15 amino acids. V lost 0 bases and J 2 bases, leaving 10 bases between the germline ends. Looked up from germline, CDR1 is LNHNV and CDR2 is YYDKDF (reference sequence). CDR3 DNA sequence: TGTGCCACCAGCAGAGATCTGGCAGGAAACTATGGCTACACCTTC. It is translated as CATSRDLAGNYGYTF. Full variable domain (missing parts from reference TRBV15 and TRBJ1-2): DAMVIQNPRYQVTQFGKPVTLSCSQTLNHNVMYWYQQKSSQAPKLLFHYYDKDFNNEADTPDNFQSRRPNTSFCFLDIRSPGLGDTAMYLCATSRDLAGNYGYTFGSGTRLTVV.

The table lists this clone with a count of one. The chain combines TRBV11-2 with TRBJ1-3; D is ambiguous. Trimming took 3 bases from V and 0 from J, leaving 6 bases between them. The CDR3 is 14 residues long. Germline V gene sequence: CDR1 SGHAT, CDR2 FQNNGV. For the CDR3, the DNA is TGTGCCAGCAGCTTGGCGTTCTCTGGAAACACCATATATTTT. Translating it yields CASSLAFSGNTIYF. The variable domain in full, completed from reference TRBV11-2 and TRBJ1-3, reads EAGVAQSPRYKIIEKRQSVAFWCNPISGHATLYWYQQILGQGPKLLIQFQNNGVVDDSQLPKDRFSAERLKGVDSTLKIQPAKLEDSAVYLCASSLAFSGNTIYFGEGSWLTVV.